This TCR beta chain was sequenced for a study of shared clonotypes between healthy human individuals. Profiling relied on immunoSEQ multiplex PCR, and the TCRdb table lists in-frame clones only, not all of them. The profile shows about a million clones, about 80% of them singletons. This CDR3 comprises 15 residues. The V gene lost 6 bases and the J gene lost 6 bases, with 17 bases spanning the gap. Germline V gene data show CDR1 as WNHNN and CDR2 as SYGVQD (reference sequence). Sequencing input: memory CD4+ T cells sorted from blood. Noted subset: CD45RA-negative fraction. The receptor was isolated from a man aged 18 to 30 in good health. This chain links TRBV10-1 with TRBJ1-4, with D possibly matching TRBD1 (5 bases). DNA for the CDR3: TGCGCCAGCAGCCGAGGCAGGGCGATGGATGAAAAACTGTTTTTT. Translating it yields CASSRGRAMDEKLFF.